A selection of T cell receptor beta chains follows, all from one sample in a study of T cells in Graves' hyperthyroidism and ophthalmopathy. TCRdb re-called the multiplex PCR reads through MiXCR, storing one row per CDR3 protein. The data show 500,000 to 650,000 distinct CDR3 sequences, with about 46% seen just once and around 47% held by the top ten. What was sequenced was peripheral blood or thyroid tissue (not recorded which). These receptors all stem from an adult woman with Graves' disease, either hyperthyroidism or ophthalmopathy (not recorded which). CDR3s leave out the opening cysteine and the closing phenylalanine or tryptophan.

j_gene	v_gene	len	CDR3aa
TRBJ1-5	TRBV10-3	13	AISDRYGGNQPQH
TRBJ1-2	TRBV2	10	ASEEGLYGYT
TRBJ2-7	TRBV5-6	11	ASSLYQGHEQY
TRBJ2-6	TRBV24-1	13	ATSGPLSGANVLT
TRBJ1-4	TRBV15	16	ATSRSRAPTATNEKLF
TRBJ2-1	TRBV10-3	14	AISDGTGGTYNEQF
TRBJ1-5	TRBV7-2	13	ASTNLGGFGQPQH
TRBJ1-2	TRBV12-3/TRBV12-4	13	ASSPLDSDNYGYT
TRBJ1-6	TRBV2	13	ASSLDGPTGSPLH
TRBJ1-1	TRBV25-1	8	AGANTEAF
TRBJ1-4	TRBV7-2	14	ASSPLMTGAREKLF
TRBJ1-5	TRBV6-5	13	ASSDRQGGNQPQH
TRBJ1-1	TRBV9	13	ASSVGGGENTEAF
TRBJ1-5	TRBV7-9	13	ASSHRGGSNQPQH
TRBJ1-4	TRBV24-1	14	ASSSGNRGGYEKLF
TRBJ1-2	TRBV29-1	11	SVGNRVFDGYT
TRBJ2-7	TRBV7-3	10	ASSGGPREQY
TRBJ1-5	TRBV4-1	13	ASSQSGGGDQPQH
TRBJ1-2	TRBV29-1	10	SGTDDGYGYT
TRBJ2-3	TRBV7-9	14	ASNLGGSPGADTQY
TRBJ1-1	TRBV11-2	11	ASSFNADTEAF
TRBJ1-1	TRBV5-1	11	ASSAGKNTEAF
TRBJ2-7	TRBV10-3	12	AISDSGRSYEQY
TRBJ2-2	TRBV20-1	12	SAREIENTGELF
TRBJ2-2	TRBV2	13	ASTDKRSNTGELF
TRBJ1-1	TRBV12-3/TRBV12-4	12	ASSLQSGNTEAF
TRBJ2-2	TRBV11-2	12	TSSPGVNTGELF
TRBJ1-2	TRBV4-3	12	ASSQDPGDLGYT
TRBJ2-7	TRBV7-8	12	ASSRTSGGYEQY
TRBJ1-5	TRBV19	10	ASSHNNEPQH